The clone carrying this T cell receptor (beta chain) was detected ten times or more. The target antigen is unknown. The sample is drawn from a study of T cell repertoires in cytomegalovirus infection. Overall study results and limits: HLA-C-restricted CMV clonotypes gave the most frequent clonotype in two of eight donors.

TCRdb re-called the reads through MiXCR, storing one row per CDR3 protein. The repertoire holds about 190,000 distinct CDR3 sequences, with about 30% as singletons. CDR1 is SGHTA and CDR2 is FQGNSA in the germline V gene. V was cut by 0 bases and J by 10 bases, with 19 bases left in between. The CDR3 consists of 17 residues. This clonotype was sampled from a human donor in good health (CMV status not recorded). Some clones in this sample may be carry-over from other donors' samples. This chain links TRBV7-2 with TRBJ1-6; perhaps TRBD1 as D (5 bases). The specimen was PBMCs. The DNA of the CDR3 is TGTGCCAGCAGCTTAGCGCCCAGAGGGGCCGGTGGGTCACCCCTCCACTTT. It is translated as CASSLAPRGAGGSPLHF. Based on the CDR3 plus reference TRBV7-2 and TRBJ1-6, the full variable domain is GAGVSQSPSNKVTEKGKDVELRCDPISGHTALYWYRQSLGQGLEFLIYFQGNSAPDKSGLPSDRFSAERTGGSVSTLTIQRTQQEDSAVYLCASSLAPRGAGGSPLHFGNGTRLTVT.